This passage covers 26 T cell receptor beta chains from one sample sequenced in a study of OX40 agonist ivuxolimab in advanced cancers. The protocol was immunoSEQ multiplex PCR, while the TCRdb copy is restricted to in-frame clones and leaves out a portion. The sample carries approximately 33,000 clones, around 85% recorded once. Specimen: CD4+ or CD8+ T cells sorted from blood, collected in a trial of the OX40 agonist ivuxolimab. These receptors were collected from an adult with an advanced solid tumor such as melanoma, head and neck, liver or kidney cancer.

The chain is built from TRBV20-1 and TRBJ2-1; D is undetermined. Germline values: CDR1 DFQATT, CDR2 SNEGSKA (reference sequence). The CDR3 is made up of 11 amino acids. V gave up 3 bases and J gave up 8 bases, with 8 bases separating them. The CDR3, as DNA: TGCAGTGCTAGCCGGTGGGATGAGCAGTTCTTC. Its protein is CSASRWDEQFF.

DNA of the CDR3: TGTGCCAGCAGGCCCCTCGGGTCCCCCTACGAGCAGTACTTC. This gives the protein CASRPLGSPYEQYF. The V gene is TRBV7-2, the J gene TRBJ2-7; D uncertain. V dropped 6 bases and J dropped 2 bases, with 14 bases sitting between them. Germline CDR1 is SGHTA and CDR2 is FQGNSA. There are 14 residues in the CDR3.

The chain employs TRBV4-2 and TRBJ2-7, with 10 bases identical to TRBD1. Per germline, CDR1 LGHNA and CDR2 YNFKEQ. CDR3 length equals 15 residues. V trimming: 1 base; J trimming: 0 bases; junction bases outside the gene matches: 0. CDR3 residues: CASSQGTGGSYEQYF. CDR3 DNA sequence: TGTGCCAGCAGCCAAGGGACAGGGGGCTCCTACGAGCAGTACTTC.

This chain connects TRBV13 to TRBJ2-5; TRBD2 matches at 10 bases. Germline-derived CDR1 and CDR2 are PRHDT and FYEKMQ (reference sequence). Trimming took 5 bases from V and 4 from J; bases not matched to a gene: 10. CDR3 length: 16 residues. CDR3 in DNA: TGTGCCAGCAGCATGTCAGCGGGAGGGCCGCGAGAGACCCAGTACTTC. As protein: CASSMSAGGPRETQYF.

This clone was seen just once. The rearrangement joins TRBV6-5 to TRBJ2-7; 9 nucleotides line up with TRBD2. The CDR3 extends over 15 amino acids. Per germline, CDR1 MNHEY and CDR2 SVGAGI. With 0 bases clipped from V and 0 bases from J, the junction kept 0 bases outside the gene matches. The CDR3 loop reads CASSYSTSGSYEQYF. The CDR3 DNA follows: TGTGCCAGCAGTTACTCGACTAGCGGCTCCTACGAGCAGTACTTC.

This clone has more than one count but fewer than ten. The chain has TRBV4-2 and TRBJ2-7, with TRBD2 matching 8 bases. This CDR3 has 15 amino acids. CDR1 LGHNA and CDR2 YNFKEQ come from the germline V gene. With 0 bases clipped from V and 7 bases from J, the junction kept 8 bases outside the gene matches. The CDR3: CASSQETGGSGEQYF. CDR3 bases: TGTGCCAGCAGCCAAGAAACGGGAGGGTCGGGAGAGCAGTACTTC.

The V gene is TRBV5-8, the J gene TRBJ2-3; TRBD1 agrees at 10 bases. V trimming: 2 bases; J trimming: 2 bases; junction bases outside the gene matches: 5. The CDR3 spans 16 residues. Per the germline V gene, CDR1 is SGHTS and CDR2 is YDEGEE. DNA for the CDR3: TGTGCCAGCAGCTTACGGGACAGGGGAGTCACAGATACGCAGTATTTT. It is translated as CASSLRDRGVTDTQYF.

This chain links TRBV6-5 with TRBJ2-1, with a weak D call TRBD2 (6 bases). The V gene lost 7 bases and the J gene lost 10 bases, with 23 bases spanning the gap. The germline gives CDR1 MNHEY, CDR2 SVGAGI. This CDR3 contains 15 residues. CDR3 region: CASKGREGSGIEQFF. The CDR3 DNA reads TGTGCCAGCAAAGGGCGGGAAGGGTCAGGGATAGAGCAGTTCTTC.

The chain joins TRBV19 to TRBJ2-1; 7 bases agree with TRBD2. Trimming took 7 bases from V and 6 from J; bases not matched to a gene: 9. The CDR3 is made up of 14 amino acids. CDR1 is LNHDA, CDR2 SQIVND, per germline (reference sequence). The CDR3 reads CASKARTSSNEQFF. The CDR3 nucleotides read TGTGCCAGTAAGGCGAGGACTAGTTCCAATGAGCAGTTCTTC.

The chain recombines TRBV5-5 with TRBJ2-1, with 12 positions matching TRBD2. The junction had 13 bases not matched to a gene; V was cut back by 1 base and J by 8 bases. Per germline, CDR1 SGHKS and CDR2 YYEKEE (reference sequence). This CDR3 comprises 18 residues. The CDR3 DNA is TGTGCCAGCAGCTTGAGCCTAGCGGGAGGGCCTCTCTCGGATGAGCAGTTCTTC. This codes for CASSLSLAGGPLSDEQFF.

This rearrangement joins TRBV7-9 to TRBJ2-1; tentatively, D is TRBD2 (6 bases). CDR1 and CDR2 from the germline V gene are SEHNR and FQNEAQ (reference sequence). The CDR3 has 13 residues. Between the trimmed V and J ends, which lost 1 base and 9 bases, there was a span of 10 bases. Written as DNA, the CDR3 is TGTGCCAGCAGCTTAGACCCTAGCGTTGAGCAGTTCTTC. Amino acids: CASSLDPSVEQFF. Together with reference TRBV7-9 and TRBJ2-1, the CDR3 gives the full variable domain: DTGVSQNPRHKITKRGQNVTFRCDPISEHNRLYWYRQTLGQGPEFLTYFQNEAQLEKSRLLSDRFSAERPKGSFSTLEIQRTEQGDSAMYLCASSLDPSVEQFFGPGTRLTVL.

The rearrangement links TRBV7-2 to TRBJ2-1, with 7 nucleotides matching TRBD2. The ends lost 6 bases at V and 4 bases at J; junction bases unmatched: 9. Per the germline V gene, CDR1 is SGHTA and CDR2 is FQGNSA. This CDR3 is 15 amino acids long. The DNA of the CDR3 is TGTGCCAGCAGGCACCTGGCGGGAGCATACAATGAGCAGTTCTTC. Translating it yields CASRHLAGAYNEQFF. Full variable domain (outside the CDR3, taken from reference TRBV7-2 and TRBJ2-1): GAGVSQSPSNKVTEKGKDVELRCDPISGHTALYWYRQSLGQGLEFLIYFQGNSAPDKSGLPSDRFSAERTGGSVSTLTIQRTQQEDSAVYLCASRHLAGAYNEQFFGPGTRLTVL.

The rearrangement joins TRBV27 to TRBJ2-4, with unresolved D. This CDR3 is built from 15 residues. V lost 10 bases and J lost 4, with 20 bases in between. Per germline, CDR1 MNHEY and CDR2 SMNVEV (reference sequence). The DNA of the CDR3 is TGTGCCAACCATGGGGTTTTTAAGTTAAAAAACATTCAGTACTTC. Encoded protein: CANHGVFKLKNIQYF.

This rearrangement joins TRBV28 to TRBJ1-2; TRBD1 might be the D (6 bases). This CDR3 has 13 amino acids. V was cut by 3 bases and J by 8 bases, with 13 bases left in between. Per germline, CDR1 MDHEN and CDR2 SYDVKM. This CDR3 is CASSLTGWGGYTF. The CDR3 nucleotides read TGTGCCAGCAGTTTGACAGGCTGGGGCGGCTACACCTTC.

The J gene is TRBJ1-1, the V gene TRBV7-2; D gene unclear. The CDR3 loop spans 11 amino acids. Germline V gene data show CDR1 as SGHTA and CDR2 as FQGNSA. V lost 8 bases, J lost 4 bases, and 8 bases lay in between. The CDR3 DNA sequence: TGTGCCAGCCGTATAACCACTGAAGCTTTCTTT. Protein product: CASRITTEAFF.

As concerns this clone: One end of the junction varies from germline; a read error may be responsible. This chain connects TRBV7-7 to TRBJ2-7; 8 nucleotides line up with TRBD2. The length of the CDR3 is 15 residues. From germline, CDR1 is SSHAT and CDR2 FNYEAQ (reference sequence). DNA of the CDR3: TGTGCTAGCAGTCAAGGGAGCGGGGGAACCTACGAGCAGTACTTC. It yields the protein CASSQGSGGTYEQYF.

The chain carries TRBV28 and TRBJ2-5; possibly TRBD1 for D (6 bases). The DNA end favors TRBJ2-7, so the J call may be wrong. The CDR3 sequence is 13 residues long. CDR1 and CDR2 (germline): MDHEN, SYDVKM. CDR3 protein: CASSPGQSYEQYF. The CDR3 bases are TGTGCCAGCAGTCCAGGACAGTCCTACGAGCAGTACTTC.

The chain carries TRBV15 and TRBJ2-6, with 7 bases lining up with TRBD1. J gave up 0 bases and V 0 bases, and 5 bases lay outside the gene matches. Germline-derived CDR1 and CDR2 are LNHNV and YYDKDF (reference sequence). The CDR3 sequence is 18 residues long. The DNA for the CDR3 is TGTGCCACCAGCAGAGACCGGGACAGCCCCTCTGGGGCCAACGTCCTGACTTTC. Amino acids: CATSRDRDSPSGANVLTF.

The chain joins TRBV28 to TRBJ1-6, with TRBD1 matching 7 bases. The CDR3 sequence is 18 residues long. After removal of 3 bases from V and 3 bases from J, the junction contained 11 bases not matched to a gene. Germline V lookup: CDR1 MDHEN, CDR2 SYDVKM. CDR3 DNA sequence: TGTGCCAGCAGTTTTAGATCTGACAGGGTGTACTATAATTCACCCCTCCACTTT. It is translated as CASSFRSDRVYYNSPLHF.

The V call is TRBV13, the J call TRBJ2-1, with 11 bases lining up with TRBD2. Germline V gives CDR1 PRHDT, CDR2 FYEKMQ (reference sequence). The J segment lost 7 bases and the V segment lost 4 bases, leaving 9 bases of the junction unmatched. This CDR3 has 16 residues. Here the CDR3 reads CASSSLLAGEGNEQFF. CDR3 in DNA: TGTGCCAGCAGCTCGCTACTAGCGGGAGAAGGTAATGAGCAGTTCTTC.

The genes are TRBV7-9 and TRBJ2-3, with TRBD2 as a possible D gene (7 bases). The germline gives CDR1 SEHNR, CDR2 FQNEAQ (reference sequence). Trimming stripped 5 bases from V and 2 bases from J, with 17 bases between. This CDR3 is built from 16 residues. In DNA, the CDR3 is TGTGCCAGCAGCGGAAGGGGGGGACGCCACACAGATACGCAGTATTTT. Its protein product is CASSGRGGRHTDTQYF.

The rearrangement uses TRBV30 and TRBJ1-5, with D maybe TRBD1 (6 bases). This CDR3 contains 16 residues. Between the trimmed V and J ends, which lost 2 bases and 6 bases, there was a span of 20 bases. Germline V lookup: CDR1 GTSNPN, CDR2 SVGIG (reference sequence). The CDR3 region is CAWSTQLQGWGQPQHF. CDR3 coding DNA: TGTGCCTGGAGTACACAACTACAGGGATGGGGTCAGCCCCAGCATTTT.

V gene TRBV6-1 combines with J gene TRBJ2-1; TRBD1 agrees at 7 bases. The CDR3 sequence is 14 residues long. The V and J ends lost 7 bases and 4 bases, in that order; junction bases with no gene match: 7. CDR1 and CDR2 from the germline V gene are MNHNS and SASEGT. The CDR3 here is CASTSGQDYNEQFF. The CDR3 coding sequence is TGTGCCAGCACCTCCGGACAGGATTACAATGAGCAGTTCTTC.

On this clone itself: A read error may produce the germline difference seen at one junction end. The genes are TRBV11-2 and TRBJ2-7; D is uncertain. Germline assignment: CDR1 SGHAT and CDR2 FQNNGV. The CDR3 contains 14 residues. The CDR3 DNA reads TGTGCCAGCAGCCTAGACTCTAGCTCCTACGAGCAGTACTTC. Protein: CASSLDSSSYEQYF.

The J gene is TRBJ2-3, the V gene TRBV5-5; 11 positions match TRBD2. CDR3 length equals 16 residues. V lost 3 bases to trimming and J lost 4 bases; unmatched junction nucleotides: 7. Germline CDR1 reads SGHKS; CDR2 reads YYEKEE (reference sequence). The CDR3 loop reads CASSWTLAGASDTQYF. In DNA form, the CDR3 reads TGTGCCAGCAGCTGGACACTAGCGGGAGCGTCAGATACGCAGTATTTT.

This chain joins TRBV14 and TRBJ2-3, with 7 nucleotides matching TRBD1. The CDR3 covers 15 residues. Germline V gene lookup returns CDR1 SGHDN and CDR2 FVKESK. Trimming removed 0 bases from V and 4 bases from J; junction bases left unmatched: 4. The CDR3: CASSQEAGGADTQYF. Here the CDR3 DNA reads TGTGCCAGCAGCCAAGAGGCAGGGGGAGCAGATACGCAGTATTTT.